The 15 T cell receptor beta chains presented below share a single source sample, sequenced in a study of blood T cells in healthy people across ages. A J-beta primer mix and a sample-barcoded 5' primer were used in a second PCR of roughly 7 to 12 cycles. TCRdb reprocessed the 5' RACE reads via MiXCR and lists one record per CDR3 protein. This sample has a few hundred thousand distinct CDR3 sequences, with about half found just once. The specimen was blood. The receptors originated from a man between 60 and 70 years old in good health.

This clonotype was recorded a few times. The V and J genes are TRBV3-1 and TRBJ2-7, with D perhaps assigned TRBD1 or TRBD2 (5 bases each). Trimming pared 1 base from V and 5 bases from J, leaving 15 bases between. Germline V gives CDR1 LGHDT, CDR2 YNNKEL (reference sequence). The CDR3 extends over 15 amino acids. The CDR3 here is CASSQVGQGEDEQYF. The CDR3 DNA reads as TGTGCCAGCAGCCAAGTGGGGCAGGGAGAAGACGAGCAGTACTTC.

The V and J genes are TRBV5-1 and TRBJ2-1, with 7 bases that match TRBD1. Germline assignment: CDR1 SGHRS and CDR2 YFSETQ. This CDR3 spans 15 amino acids. The trim removed 4 bases at V and 8 bases at J, leaving 12 bases unmatched. CDR3 DNA sequence: TGCGCCAGCAGCAAGGGACAGTATTACGGGGATGAGCAGTTCTTC. The encoded protein is CASSKGQYYGDEQFF.

The V gene is TRBV7-2, the J gene TRBJ2-1; D might be TRBD1 or TRBD2, each matching 5 bases. V lost 1 base and J 9 bases, leaving 19 bases between the germline ends. The CDR3 loop spans 16 amino acids. From germline, CDR1 is SGHTA and CDR2 FQGNSA. The CDR3 DNA is TGTGCCAGCAGCTTAGGGCCCCCCACGACTGGGGGTGAGCAGTTCTTC. Its protein product is CASSLGPPTTGGEQFF.

The chain uses TRBV15 and TRBJ2-3, with TRBD2 matching 8 bases. CDR3 length equals 14 residues. The V gene end was trimmed by 6 bases and the J gene end by 2 bases; junction bases not matched to a gene: 4. Per the germline V gene, CDR1 is LNHNV and CDR2 is YYDKDF (reference sequence). The CDR3 nucleotides read TGTGCCACCAGTGAGCGGGGGCCCACAGATACGCAGTATTTT. Amino acid sequence: CATSERGPTDTQYF.

This clonotype was detected only a few times. The chain links TRBV6-2 or TRBV6-3 to TRBJ2-4, with D uncertain. The V end lost 6 bases, the J end lost 3 bases, and 12 bases lay between the germline ends. Germline V CDR1 and CDR2: MNHEY, SVGEGT. The CDR3 is 14 amino acids. CDR3 DNA sequence: TGTGCCAGCAGCACACCTCGCGGCAAAAACATTCAGTACTTC. It is translated as CASSTPRGKNIQYF.

V is TRBV28 and J is TRBJ2-2, with D possibly matching TRBD2 (5 bases). CDR1 and CDR2 (germline): MDHEN, SYDVKM. This CDR3 has 15 amino acids. The V end lost 7 bases, the J end lost 0 bases, and 12 bases lay between the germline ends. The CDR3 loop is CASTGVIANTGELFF. The CDR3 DNA reads as TGTGCCAGCACCGGGGTCATCGCGAACACCGGGGAGCTGTTTTTT.

The V and J genes are TRBV24-1 and TRBJ2-1; 7 positions match TRBD2. The end of the DNA aligns better with TRBJ2-7, so the J call may be wrong. Germline loops: CDR1 KGHDR, CDR2 SFDVKD. The CDR3 has 17 residues. DNA for the CDR3: TGTGCCACCAGTGATACATCAAGCGGGATTTCCTACAATGAGCAGTACTTC. Its translation is CATSDTSSGISYNEQYF.

This clonotype has more than one count but fewer than ten. J is TRBJ1-1 and V is TRBV5-1, with D possibly being TRBD1 (6 bases). The CDR3 totals 14 residues. The germline CDR1 and CDR2 sequences are SGHRS and YFSETQ. The V end was cut by 4 bases, the J end by 3 bases, with 13 bases between. CDR3 coding DNA: TGCGCCAGCAGCCCCTGGACAGCGGACACTGAAGCTTTCTTT. This encodes CASSPWTADTEAFF.

J is TRBJ2-1 and V is TRBV5-1; D unresolved. The CDR3 sequence is 14 residues long. CDR1 SGHRS and CDR2 YFSETQ come from the germline V gene. The V and J ends lost 5 bases and 8 bases respectively, with 17 bases between them. The CDR3 here is CASSTGPSADEQFF. CDR3 DNA: TGCGCCAGCAGTACGGGCCCCTCGGCGGATGAGCAGTTCTTC.

This clonotype appeared a single time. This sequence joins TRBV12-3 or TRBV12-4 and TRBJ2-5; no reliable D call. The tail of the sequence fits TRBJ2-7 better, so the J call may be wrong. The CDR3 has 18 residues. This chain's CDR3 is CASSLAKFGRLMSYEQYF. CDR3 nucleotides: TGTGCCAGCAGTTTAGCTAAATTTGGGCGACTGATGAGCTACGAGCAGTACTTC.

This clonotype was seen only a few times. The chain has TRBV6-2 or TRBV6-3 and TRBJ2-7, with TRBD1 matching over 8 bases. Trimming removed 5 bases from V and 2 bases from J; junction bases left unmatched: 5. This CDR3 is built from 14 residues. The germline CDR1 and CDR2 sequences are MNHEY and SVGEGT. The CDR3 protein is CASSRTGNPYEQYF. The CDR3 DNA reads as TGTGCCAGCAGTAGGACAGGGAACCCCTACGAGCAGTACTTC.

The rearrangement joins TRBV4-3 to TRBJ2-5; TRBD1 matches at 10 bases. With 4 bases clipped from V and 11 bases from J, the junction kept 10 bases outside the gene matches. The germline gives CDR1 LGHNA, CDR2 YSLEER. CDR3 length: 14 residues. The CDR3 nucleotides read TGCGCCAGCAGCCGAACGACAGGGGGCAATGAGCAGTACTTC. This sequence encodes CASSRTTGGNEQYF.

This clonotype was observed at least ten times. The chain recombines TRBV7-2 with TRBJ2-1; 11 nucleotides line up with TRBD2. This CDR3 is 15 amino acids long. Unmatched junction bases numbered 3, after V lost 2 bases and J lost 6 bases. The germline gives CDR1 SGHTA, CDR2 FQGNSA. The CDR3 DNA sequence: TGTGCCAGCAGCTTATCGGGACTAGCGGCCAATGAGCAGTTCTTC. It is translated as CASSLSGLAANEQFF.

This clonotype appeared a few times. The J gene is TRBJ1-2, the V gene TRBV27, with 8 bases aligning to TRBD1. The CDR3 is 14 amino acids. The ends lost 4 bases at V and 6 bases at J; junction bases unmatched: 7. Germline CDR1 is MNHEY and CDR2 is SMNVEV (reference sequence). CDR3 DNA sequence: TGTGCCAGCAGTTCACGACAGGGGTTTCATGGCTACACCTTC. It translates to CASSSRQGFHGYTF.

The rearrangement uses TRBV3-1 and TRBJ1-2; D is unresolved. The CDR3 length is 15 residues. Germline values: CDR1 LGHDT, CDR2 YNNKEL (reference sequence). Trimming removed 3 bases from V and 5 bases from J, with 16 bases in between. This CDR3 reads CASSHPDGRRYGYTF. For the CDR3, the DNA is TGTGCCAGCAGCCACCCCGATGGGAGGCGTTATGGCTACACCTTC.